This T cell receptor beta chain was recorded in a study of OX40 agonist ivuxolimab in advanced cancers. As for the study in general: Patients were treated with intravenous ivuxolimab, dosed at 0.01 to 10 mg/kg and infused every 2 weeks. Dose-escalation cases comprised hepatocellular carcinoma, melanoma, renal cell or head and neck cancer. Study-level findings and limits: Patients who responded partially at 0.1-3.0 mg/kg showed clonal expansion ranking among the lowest.

Libraries were prepared by immunoSEQ multiplex PCR; TCRdb keeps only in-frame clonotypes and omits some of them. The sample records about 100,000 clones, approximately 94% being singletons. Comments on this clone: Antigen unknown.

Source: CD4+ or CD8+ T cells sorted from blood, taken in a trial of the OX40 agonist ivuxolimab. This clonotype originated in an adult with an advanced solid tumor such as melanoma, head and neck, liver or kidney cancer.

CDR3 DNA: TGCGCCAGCAGGTCTCTTGACACACACCTCTATGGCTACACCTTC. Its protein is CASRSLDTHLYGYTF. The genes are TRBV5-1 and TRBJ1-2, with D uncertain. The CDR3 runs 15 residues. Germline V gene sequence: CDR1 SGHRS, CDR2 YFSETQ. The V end was cut by 5 bases, the J end by 4 bases, with 18 bases between.